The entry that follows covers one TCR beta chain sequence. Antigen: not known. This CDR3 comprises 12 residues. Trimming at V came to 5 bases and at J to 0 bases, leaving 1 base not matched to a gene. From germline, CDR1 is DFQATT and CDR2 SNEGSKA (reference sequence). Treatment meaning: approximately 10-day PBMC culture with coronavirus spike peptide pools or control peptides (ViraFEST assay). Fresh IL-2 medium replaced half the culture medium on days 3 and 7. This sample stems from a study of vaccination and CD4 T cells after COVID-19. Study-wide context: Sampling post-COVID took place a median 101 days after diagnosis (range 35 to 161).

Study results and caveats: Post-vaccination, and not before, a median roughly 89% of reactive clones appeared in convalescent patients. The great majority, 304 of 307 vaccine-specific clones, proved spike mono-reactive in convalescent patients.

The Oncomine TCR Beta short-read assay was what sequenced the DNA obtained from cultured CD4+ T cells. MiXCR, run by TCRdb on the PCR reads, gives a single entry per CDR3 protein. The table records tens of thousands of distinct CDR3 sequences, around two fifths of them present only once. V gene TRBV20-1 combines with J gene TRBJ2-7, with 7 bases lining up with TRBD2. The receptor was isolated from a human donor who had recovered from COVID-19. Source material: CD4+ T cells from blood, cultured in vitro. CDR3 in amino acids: CSAGGSSYEQYF. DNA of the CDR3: TGCAGTGCTGGCGGGAGCTCCTACGAGCAGTACTTC.